These 4 T cell receptor beta chains came from one sample sequenced in a study of cytotoxic CD8 clonotypes in ibrutinib-treated CLL. Profiled with immunoSEQ multiplex PCR; TCRdb holds only in-frame clones, not every one. The sample comprises around 200,000 clones, 70% of which are singletons, and 5.9% rests with the top ten. Sample: PBMCs, taken after 12 months of ibrutinib treatment. These TCRs come from a human donor with chronic lymphocytic leukemia.

This clone was observed a few times. The CDR3 spells CASSYAVAGGNNRRGYTF. Here the CDR3 DNA reads TGTGCCAGCAGCTACGCGGTGGCAGGGGGCAACAACCGGCGGGGCTACACCTTC. V and J are TRBV7-9 and TRBJ1-2; TRBD1 matches 8 bases. Germline V gene sequence: CDR1 SEHNR, CDR2 FQNEAQ (reference sequence). J gave up 8 bases and V 4 bases, and 21 bases lay outside the gene matches. The CDR3 length is 18 residues. The full variable domain, with the rest looked up from reference TRBV7-9 and TRBJ1-2, is DTGVSQNPRHKITKRGQNVTFRCDPISEHNRLYWYRQTLGQGPEFLTYFQNEAQLEKSRLLSDRFSAERPKGSFSTLEIQRTEQGDSAMYLCASSYAVAGGNNRRGYTFGSGTRLTVV.

The chain has TRBV18 and TRBJ1-1; D unclear. V dropped 6 bases and J dropped 6 bases, with 23 bases sitting between them. CDR3 size: 16 residues. Looked up from germline, CDR1 is KGHSH and CDR2 is LQKENI. The CDR3 DNA is TGTGCCAGCTCCCTCGCTATAGTCAAGGGTTTAGCTGAAGCTTTCTTT. It yields the protein CASSLAIVKGLAEAFF. Filled out from reference TRBV18 and TRBJ1-1, the complete variable domain reads NAGVMQNPRHLVRRRGQEARLRCSPMKGHSHVYWYRQLPEEGLKFMVYLQKENIIDESGMPKERFSAEFPKEGPSILRIQQVVRGDSAAYFCASSLAIVKGLAEAFFGQGTRLTVV.

The chain employs TRBV2 and TRBJ2-5, with 11 nucleotides matching TRBD1. CDR3 length: 16 residues. The germline V gene encodes CDR1 SNHLY and CDR2 FYNNEI. Losses at the gene ends were 5 bases for V and 2 bases for J; bases not matched to a gene: 7. CDR3 nucleotide sequence: TGTGCCAGCAGTCTCCCCGGGACAGGGGGACAAGAGACCCAGTACTTC. Translated, it gives CASSLPGTGGQETQYF.

A few counts support this clone. V usage is TRBV18 and J usage is TRBJ1-3; D remains unclear. Germline V gene data show CDR1 as KGHSH and CDR2 as LQKENI. The V end was cut by 4 bases, the J end by 0 bases, with 10 bases between. The CDR3 has 15 amino acids. The CDR3 spells CASSQPGLSGNTIYF. The CDR3 nucleotides read TGTGCCAGCTCACAGCCAGGCCTCTCTGGAAACACCATATATTTT.